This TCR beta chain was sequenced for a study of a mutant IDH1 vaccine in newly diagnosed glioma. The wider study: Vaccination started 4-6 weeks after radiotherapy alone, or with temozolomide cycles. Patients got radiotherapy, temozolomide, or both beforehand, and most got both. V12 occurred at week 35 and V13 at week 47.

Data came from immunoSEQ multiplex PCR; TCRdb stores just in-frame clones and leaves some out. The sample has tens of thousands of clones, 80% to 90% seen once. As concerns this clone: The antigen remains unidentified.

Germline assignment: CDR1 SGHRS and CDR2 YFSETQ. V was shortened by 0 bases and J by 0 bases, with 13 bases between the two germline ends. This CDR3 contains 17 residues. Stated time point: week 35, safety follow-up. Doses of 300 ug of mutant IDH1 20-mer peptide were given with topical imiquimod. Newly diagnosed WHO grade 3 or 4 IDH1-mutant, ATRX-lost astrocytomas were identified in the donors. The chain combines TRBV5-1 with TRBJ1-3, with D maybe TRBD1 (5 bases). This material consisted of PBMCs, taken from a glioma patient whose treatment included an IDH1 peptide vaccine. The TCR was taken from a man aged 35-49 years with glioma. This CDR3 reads CASSLAAGPASGNTIYF. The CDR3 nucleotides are TGCGCCAGCAGCTTGGCCGCAGGGCCAGCCTCTGGAAACACCATATATTTT.